This is a list of T cell receptor beta chains from one sample in a study of blood T cell repertoires in COVID-19. Profiling relied on immunoSEQ multiplex PCR, and the TCRdb table lists in-frame clones only, not all of them. The table has 150,000 to 200,000 clones, roughly 80% seen once. The material sequenced was peripheral blood. These receptors were taken from a woman older than 75 with COVID-19, enrolled during active disease. The conserved cysteine and the conserved F or W are not part of the CDR3 here. D genes are given only for firm matches. Clone size appears in some rows only: once, few, many, or a class for an expanded clone.

TRBJ2-7 once TRBV7-9 TRBD1 ASSAGRDRGIYEQY
TRBJ1-2 . TRBV6-6 TRBD1 ASSYLEGADGYT
TRBJ2-2 . TRBV6-5 TRBD1 ASSYQGTALTGELF
TRBJ1-6 . TRBV10-1 . ASSGVWAKASSYNSPLH
TRBJ2-3 . TRBV28 TRBD1 ASGGQQSTDTQY
TRBJ2-4 . TRBV6-5 . ASSPSSQTGLQY
TRBJ2-2 . TRBV27 . ASSTILQGRIGELF
TRBJ1-1 . TRBV5-1 . ASSEPGGGSAGEAF
TRBJ2-5 . TRBV3-1/TRBV3-2 . ASSQDSGPETQY
TRBJ1-1 . TRBV30 . AWSVGVNTEAF
TRBJ2-2 . TRBV6-5 . ASSWASNTGELF
TRBJ1-5 . TRBV7-2 . ASSLVGRGNQPQH
TRBJ1-2 . TRBV2 . ASSDTAGYGYT
TRBJ2-3 . TRBV5-1 . ASSLAEGDTQY
TRBJ1-1 . TRBV11-3 . ASSPSQNTEAF
TRBJ1-2 once TRBV5-6 TRBD1 ASSLGWSGGAASYGYT
TRBJ2-7 many TRBV4-1 . ASSQVERAEQY
TRBJ2-7 . TRBV28 . ASIPSRTQSSMEY
TRBJ2-5 . TRBV7-2 TRBD1 ASSFRTGGETQY
TRBJ2-7 . TRBV5-5 TRBD2 ASSPRQLAGPQRSSYEQY
TRBJ2-1 . TRBV13 TRBD1 ASSLEFSRQGYNEQF
TRBJ1-6 once TRBV7-2 . ASSLGFEPPLH